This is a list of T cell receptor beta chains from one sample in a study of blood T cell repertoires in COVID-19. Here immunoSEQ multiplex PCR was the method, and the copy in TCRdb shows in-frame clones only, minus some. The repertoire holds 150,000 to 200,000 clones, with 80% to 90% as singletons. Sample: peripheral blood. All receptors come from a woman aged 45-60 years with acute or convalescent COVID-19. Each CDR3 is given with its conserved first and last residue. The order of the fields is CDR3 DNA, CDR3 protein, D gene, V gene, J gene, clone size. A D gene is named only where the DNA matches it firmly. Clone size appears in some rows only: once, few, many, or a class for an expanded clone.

CDR3nt: TGTGCCAGCAGCCCCATGGGGCAGGGGTTGGAAGCTTTCTTT
CDR3aa: CASSPMGQGLEAFF
d_gene: NA
v_gene: TRBV3-1/TRBV3-2
j_gene: TRBJ1-1
abundance: NA

CDR3nt: TGTGCCAGCAGAGTTCGGGGAGAGGACACTGAAGCTTTCTTT
CDR3aa: CASRVRGEDTEAFF
d_gene: NA
v_gene: TRBV6-5
j_gene: TRBJ1-1
abundance: NA

CDR3nt: TGTGCCAGTAGTATAGTGGTGGGACAGACCAATCAGCCCCAGCATTTT
CDR3aa: CASSIVVGQTNQPQHF
d_gene: TRBD1
v_gene: TRBV19
j_gene: TRBJ1-5
abundance: NA

CDR3nt: TGCAGCTCCCTCACGCCCTCCGTCGGGTATGGCTACACCTTC
CDR3aa: CSSLTPSVGYGYTF
d_gene: NA
v_gene: TRBV29-1
j_gene: TRBJ1-2
abundance: NA

CDR3nt: TGTGCCAGCAGTAACTACGGGAGGGAGCAGTACTTC
CDR3aa: CASSNYGREQYF
d_gene: TRBD2
v_gene: TRBV6-5
j_gene: TRBJ2-7
abundance: NA

CDR3nt: TGTGCCAGCAGTTCAATTGGGACTAGCGGGAGAGGGGATACGCAGTATTTT
CDR3aa: CASSSIGTSGRGDTQYF
d_gene: TRBD2
v_gene: TRBV27
j_gene: TRBJ2-3
abundance: NA

CDR3nt: TGTGCCAGCAGCGTAGGAGCGGGGGGAGCAAACACCGGGGAGCTGTTTTTT
CDR3aa: CASSVGAGGANTGELFF
d_gene: TRBD2
v_gene: TRBV9
j_gene: TRBJ2-2
abundance: NA

CDR3nt: TGTGCCAGCATTTTAGCGGGAGGCACAGATACGCAGTATTTT
CDR3aa: CASILAGGTDTQYF
d_gene: TRBD2
v_gene: TRBV7-2
j_gene: TRBJ2-3
abundance: NA

CDR3nt: TGCAGCGCTGGGACAGGTTTGAACACTGAAGCTTTCTTT
CDR3aa: CSAGTGLNTEAFF
d_gene: TRBD1
v_gene: TRBV29-1
j_gene: TRBJ1-1
abundance: NA

CDR3nt: TGTGCCAGCAGCTTAGCGGGAGAAAGCTACGAGCAGTACTTC
CDR3aa: CASSLAGESYEQYF
d_gene: NA
v_gene: TRBV11-2
j_gene: TRBJ2-7
abundance: NA

CDR3nt: TGTGCCAGCAGCCTCGACAGGACCTATGAAGCTTTCTTT
CDR3aa: CASSLDRTYEAFF
d_gene: NA
v_gene: TRBV7-2
j_gene: TRBJ1-1
abundance: NA

CDR3nt: TGTGCCAGCAGCATGCGGGTGTCCGGCACAGATACGCAGTATTTT
CDR3aa: CASSMRVSGTDTQYF
d_gene: NA
v_gene: TRBV7-2
j_gene: TRBJ2-3
abundance: NA

CDR3nt: TGTGCCAGCAGTTACTCATACGGGGTAGGGGAAAAACTGTTTTTT
CDR3aa: CASSYSYGVGEKLFF
d_gene: NA
v_gene: TRBV6-5
j_gene: TRBJ1-4
abundance: NA

CDR3nt: TGTGCCAGCAGGCGAGGGGGGGACACCGGGGAGCTGTTTTTT
CDR3aa: CASRRGGDTGELFF
d_gene: NA
v_gene: TRBV19
j_gene: TRBJ2-2
abundance: NA

CDR3nt: TGTGCCAGCAGTGAGGGACAGGGTAAGATCTACGAGCAGTACTTC
CDR3aa: CASSEGQGKIYEQYF
d_gene: TRBD1
v_gene: TRBV2
j_gene: TRBJ2-7
abundance: NA

CDR3nt: TGTGCCAGCCATAGAGAGTACTCACCCCTCCACTTT
CDR3aa: CASHREYSPLHF
d_gene: NA
v_gene: TRBV6-6
j_gene: TRBJ1-6
abundance: NA

CDR3nt: TGTGCCAGCAGCCCCGGGACTAGTGACATTCAGTACTTC
CDR3aa: CASSPGTSDIQYF
d_gene: TRBD2
v_gene: TRBV11-3
j_gene: TRBJ2-4
abundance: few

CDR3nt: TGTGCCTGGCAAGCTGGCCAGGCCTATAACGAGCAGTACTTC
CDR3aa: CAWQAGQAYNEQYF
d_gene: NA
v_gene: TRBV30
j_gene: TRBJ2-7
abundance: NA

CDR3nt: TGTGCCAGCAGCGTCCAGACAGAACTTAATGAAAAACTGTTTTTT
CDR3aa: CASSVQTELNEKLFF
d_gene: NA
v_gene: TRBV21-1
j_gene: TRBJ1-4
abundance: NA

CDR3nt: TGTGCCAGCAGTGAAAACCCGATCCAGGCACCCTACGAGCAGTACTTC
CDR3aa: CASSENPIQAPYEQYF
d_gene: NA
v_gene: TRBV6-1
j_gene: TRBJ2-7
abundance: NA

CDR3nt: TGTGCCAGCAGTTACTCGAGCTCCACTGAAGCTTTCTTT
CDR3aa: CASSYSSSTEAFF
d_gene: NA
v_gene: TRBV6-5
j_gene: TRBJ1-1
abundance: NA

CDR3nt: TGTGCCAGTAGTACAGGGGGCGAGGGGCAGCCCCAGCATTTT
CDR3aa: CASSTGGEGQPQHF
d_gene: TRBD1
v_gene: TRBV19
j_gene: TRBJ1-5
abundance: NA

CDR3nt: TGTGCCAGCAGCTACCCGGGAGGTCCCTACGAGCAGTACTTC
CDR3aa: CASSYPGGPYEQYF
d_gene: TRBD2
v_gene: TRBV11-2
j_gene: TRBJ2-7
abundance: NA

CDR3nt: TGTGCCAGCCGGACACCAAACACTGAAGCTTTCTTT
CDR3aa: CASRTPNTEAFF
d_gene: NA
v_gene: TRBV6-5
j_gene: TRBJ1-1
abundance: NA

CDR3nt: TGTGCCAGCAGCCGCGGGACAGGGGGATCAGATACGCAGTATTTT
CDR3aa: CASSRGTGGSDTQYF
d_gene: TRBD1
v_gene: TRBV5-8
j_gene: TRBJ2-3
abundance: NA

CDR3nt: TGTGCCAGCAGTTCTTTATCGGACTCCCAAGAGACCCAGTACTTC
CDR3aa: CASSSLSDSQETQYF
d_gene: NA
v_gene: TRBV6-2/TRBV6-3
j_gene: TRBJ2-5
abundance: NA

CDR3nt: TGTGCCAGCGGATGGGGGGGAACAGCCGAAGCTTTCTTT
CDR3aa: CASGWGGTAEAFF
d_gene: NA
v_gene: TRBV7-9
j_gene: TRBJ1-1
abundance: NA

CDR3nt: TGTGCCTGGAGTGTACAGGGGAGTGAGCAGTACTTC
CDR3aa: CAWSVQGSEQYF
d_gene: TRBD1
v_gene: TRBV30
j_gene: TRBJ2-7
abundance: NA

CDR3nt: TGTGCCTGGAGCCCGGGACAGGGGTTCTACGAGCAGTACTTC
CDR3aa: CAWSPGQGFYEQYF
d_gene: TRBD1
v_gene: TRBV30
j_gene: TRBJ2-7
abundance: NA

CDR3nt: TGTGCCACCATGGAGAACTATGGCTACACCTTC
CDR3aa: CATMENYGYTF
d_gene: NA
v_gene: TRBV6-6
j_gene: TRBJ1-2
abundance: NA

CDR3nt: TGCGCCAGCAGCCAAGGCGGGAAGAGTTACGAGCAGTTCTTC
CDR3aa: CASSQGGKSYEQFF
d_gene: NA
v_gene: TRBV4-3
j_gene: TRBJ2-1
abundance: few

CDR3nt: TGTGCCAGCACCGGGGAGGAGCCCTACTATGGCTACACCTTC
CDR3aa: CASTGEEPYYGYTF
d_gene: NA
v_gene: TRBV2
j_gene: TRBJ1-2
abundance: NA